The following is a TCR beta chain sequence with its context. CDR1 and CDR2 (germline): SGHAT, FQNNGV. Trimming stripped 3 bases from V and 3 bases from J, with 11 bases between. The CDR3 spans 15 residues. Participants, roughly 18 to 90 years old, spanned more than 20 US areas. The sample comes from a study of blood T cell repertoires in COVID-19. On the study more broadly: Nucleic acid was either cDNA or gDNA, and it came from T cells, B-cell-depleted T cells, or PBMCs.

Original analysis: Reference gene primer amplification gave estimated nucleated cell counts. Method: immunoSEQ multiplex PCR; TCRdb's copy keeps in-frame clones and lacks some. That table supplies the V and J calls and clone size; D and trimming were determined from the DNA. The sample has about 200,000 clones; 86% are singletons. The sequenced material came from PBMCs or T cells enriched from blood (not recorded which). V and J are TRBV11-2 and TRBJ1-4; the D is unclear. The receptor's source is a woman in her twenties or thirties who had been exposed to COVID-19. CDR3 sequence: CASSFKEGSNEKLFF. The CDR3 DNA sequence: TGTGCCAGCAGCTTCAAAGAGGGTTCTAATGAAAAACTGTTTTTT.